This T cell receptor beta chain was recorded in a study of blood T cell repertoires in COVID-19. Study in general: The samples span acute and convalescent COVID-19 from the United States, Italy and Spain. Sources were T cells, B-cell-depleted T cells, or PBMCs; the material itself was cDNA or gDNA.

Germline assignment: CDR1 SNHLY and CDR2 FYNNEI. This CDR3 region has 15 residues. Trimming pared 1 base from V and 1 base from J, leaving 9 bases between. Produced via immunoSEQ multiplex PCR; TCRdb's table is partial and in-frame only. The sample carries under 350,000 clones, more than 85% recorded once. Material: peripheral blood. The sequence was obtained from a man aged 35 to 55 with acute or convalescent COVID-19. The chain is built from TRBV2 and TRBJ2-3; D ambiguous. The DNA of the CDR3 is TGTGCCAGCAGTGAAGGCCCCCCGGGCACAGATACGCAGTATTTT. This translates into CASSEGPPGTDTQYF.